This TCR beta chain was documented in a study of blood T cell repertoires in COVID-19. Across the study: Researchers got acute and convalescent COVID-19 samples from the United States, Italy and Spain. PBMCs, B-cell-depleted T cells, or T cells were the source of the cDNA or gDNA that made up the material.

Patients in Seattle were enrolled during active infection, then followed longitudinally. CDR1 is SQVTM and CDR2 is ANQGSEA in the germline V gene. The CDR3 consists of 14 residues. J gave up 4 bases and V 7 bases, and 12 bases lay outside the gene matches. The repertoire was sequenced with immunoSEQ multiplex PCR; TCRdb's copy has only in-frame clones and lacks some. The table lists 100,000 to 150,000 clones, 85% to 90% of them singletons. The receptor was derived from a woman older than 75 with COVID-19, enrolled during active disease. Sequenced: peripheral blood. J is TRBJ2-5 and V is TRBV29-1; the match to TRBD2 covers 7 bases. CDR3: CSARAPGRSETQYF. CDR3 DNA sequence: TGCAGCGCCCGAGCCCCCGGGAGGTCAGAGACCCAGTACTTC.